A single sample gave rise to the 30 T cell receptor beta chains below, sequenced in a study of CD8 T cells in ankylosing spondylitis. The study's findings and limits: A motif in TCR beta, a set of several highly homologous variants, appeared characteristic of ankylosing spondylitis blood.

These receptors lack a known antigen. TCRdb re-called the 5' RACE reads with MiXCR, one entry per CDR3 protein. The sample carries fewer than 450,000 distinct CDR3 sequences, 17% recorded once. Sequenced material: blood, either unsorted or a sorted T cell fraction (not recorded which). These receptors originate from a male donor with ankylosing spondylitis.

The chain uses TRBV20-1 and TRBJ2-1; 7 bases map to TRBD2. The length of the CDR3 is 15 residues. Germline V lookup: CDR1 DFQATT, CDR2 SNEGSKA (reference sequence). J was trimmed by 4 bases and V by 6 bases; bases with no gene match: 12. Here the CDR3 DNA reads TGCAGTGCGAGAAAACTAGCGCTCACTTACAATGAGCAGTTCTTC. It yields the protein CSARKLALTYNEQFF.

CDR3 region: CASSRDRVGNQPQHF. The CDR3 DNA sequence: TGTGCCAGCAGTCGTGACAGGGTGGGCAATCAGCCCCAGCATTTT. The J gene is TRBJ1-5, the V gene TRBV12-3 or TRBV12-4; TRBD1 aligns across 7 bases. The CDR3 is made up of 15 amino acids. Unmatched junction bases numbered 6, after V lost 5 bases and J lost 2 bases.

This clonotype was seen ten or more times. This rearrangement joins TRBV20-1 to TRBJ1-3, with D possibly TRBD1 on 5 matching bases. The CDR3 has 14 residues. Trimming took off 3 bases at V and 3 bases at J, with 12 bases between the two ends. Germline loops: CDR1 DFQATT, CDR2 SNEGSKA (reference sequence). The CDR3 reads CSASRGKGGNTIYF. As DNA, the CDR3 is TGCAGTGCTAGTAGGGGAAAAGGTGGAAACACCATATATTTT.

The V call is TRBV27, the J call TRBJ2-2; D possibly corresponds to TRBD1 (5 bases). V was pared by 7 bases and J by 1 base, with 10 bases between. The CDR3 loop spans 14 amino acids. From germline, CDR1 is MNHEY and CDR2 SMNVEV (reference sequence). This chain's CDR3 is CASMVTGNTGELFF. The CDR3 DNA reads as TGTGCCAGCATGGTAACAGGGAACACCGGGGAGCTGTTTTTT.

This clonotype was picked up many times. This chain links TRBV29-1 with TRBJ2-1, with D possibly TRBD2 on 5 matching bases. V lost 5 bases and J lost 9, with 11 bases in between. The CDR3 has 11 amino acids. Per germline, CDR1 SQVTM and CDR2 ANQGSEA. The CDR3, as DNA: TGCAGCGTTTCGCTAGCTTTTGAGCAGTTCTTC. Translating gives CSVSLAFEQFF.

This clonotype was detected a few times. The J gene is TRBJ2-2, the V gene TRBV5-1; D call uncertain. Germline V lookup: CDR1 SGHRS, CDR2 YFSETQ. The CDR3 is 16 residues long. The V and J ends lost 1 base and 1 base respectively, with 11 bases between them. This CDR3 reads CASSLRSAGNTGELFF. Here the CDR3 DNA reads TGCGCCAGCAGCTTGAGATCGGCAGGGAACACCGGGGAGCTGTTTTTT. Based on the CDR3 plus reference TRBV5-1 and TRBJ2-2, the full variable domain is KAGVTQTPRYLIKTRGQQVTLSCSPISGHRSVSWYQQTPGQGLQFLFEYFSETQRNKGNFPGRFSGRQFSNSRSEMNVSTLELGDSALYLCASSLRSAGNTGELFFGEGSRLTVL.

The chain has TRBV7-2 and TRBJ2-7; TRBD1 is a possible D gene (6 bases). The germline gives CDR1 SGHTA, CDR2 FQGNSA. V shed 1 base and J shed 6 bases, with 10 bases lying between them. This CDR3 is 13 amino acids long. The CDR3 nucleotides are TGTGCCAGCAGCTTAGGAGGGGGTATCGAGCAGTACTTC. It specifies CASSLGGGIEQYF.

The chain is built from TRBV5-1 and TRBJ2-7; D is ambiguous. This CDR3 spans 13 amino acids. The germline V and J ends were trimmed by 4 bases and 6 bases, with 14 bases remaining between them. CDR1 SGHRS and CDR2 YFSETQ come from the germline V gene. The CDR3 loop reads CASSPRLESEQYF. For the CDR3, the DNA is TGCGCCAGCAGCCCACGACTTGAATCCGAGCAGTACTTC. Full variable domain (remainder filled in from reference TRBV5-1 and TRBJ2-7): KAGVTQTPRYLIKTRGQQVTLSCSPISGHRSVSWYQQTPGQGLQFLFEYFSETQRNKGNFPGRFSGRQFSNSRSEMNVSTLELGDSALYLCASSPRLESEQYFGPGTRLTVT.

The chain uses TRBV29-1 and TRBJ2-4; TRBD2 is a possible D gene (6 bases). The length of the CDR3 is 12 residues. Between the trimmed V and J ends, which lost 3 bases and 8 bases, there was a span of 11 bases. Germline loops: CDR1 SQVTM, CDR2 ANQGSEA. The CDR3 reads CSVDGGGDIQYF. For the CDR3, the DNA is TGCAGCGTTGATGGGGGAGGAGACATTCAGTACTTC.

This clonotype was counted between two and nine times. The chain couples TRBV7-2 to TRBJ2-7, with D uncertain. CDR3 size: 13 residues. V was pared by 3 bases and J by 2 bases, with 8 bases between. Germline lookup yields CDR1 SGHTA and CDR2 FQGNSA. Here the CDR3 DNA reads TGTGCCAGCAGCTTGGGTCGACCCTACGAGCAGTACTTC. The encoded protein is CASSLGRPYEQYF.

This clonotype was picked up a small number of times. V gene TRBV29-1 combines with J gene TRBJ1-1; tentative D call: TRBD1 (5 bases). V was clipped by 1 base and J by 3 bases, with 9 bases between them. Germline-derived CDR1 and CDR2 are SQVTM and ANQGSEA. The CDR3 runs to 13 residues. The chain's CDR3 is CSVEGGGHTEAFF. CDR3 DNA: TGCAGCGTTGAAGGGGGGGGTCACACTGAAGCTTTCTTT.

The chain has TRBV18 and TRBJ2-5; 7 bases agree with TRBD2. Trimming cost V 0 bases and J 1 base; bases outside gene matches: 2. The germline V gene has CDR1 KGHSH and CDR2 LQKENI. The CDR3 loop spans 15 amino acids. CDR3 sequence: CASSPPGGLQETQYF. The CDR3 DNA follows: TGTGCCAGCTCACCACCGGGAGGGCTCCAAGAGACCCAGTACTTC.

This clonotype was seen a handful of times. The V gene is TRBV6-1, the J gene TRBJ2-1; 14 bases align to TRBD2. V was clipped by 0 bases and J by 8 bases; unmatched bases: 3. The CDR3 loop spans 16 amino acids. The V gene's germline CDR1 is MNHNS and CDR2 SASEGT. For the CDR3, the DNA is TGTGCCAGCAGTGAAGCGACTAGCGGGGGGGCCCATGAGCAGTTCTTC. It yields the protein CASSEATSGGAHEQFF.

This clonotype was found a few times. Written as DNA, the CDR3 is TGTGCCACCAGCAGAGATCAAGGACAGGGCTATGGCTACACCTTC. Translating gives CATSRDQGQGYGYTF. The rearrangement uses TRBV15 and TRBJ1-2; the match to TRBD1 covers 8 bases. Germline lookup yields CDR1 LNHNV and CDR2 YYDKDF (reference sequence). The V and J ends lost 0 bases and 4 bases, in that order; junction bases with no gene match: 4. The CDR3 extends over 15 amino acids.

The chain is built from TRBV14 and TRBJ2-1; possible D gene TRBD1, 5 bases. Germline CDR1 and CDR2: SGHDN and FVKESK. The V and J ends lost 1 base and 6 bases respectively, with 10 bases between them. The CDR3 runs 14 residues. The CDR3 region is CASSQGGFLNEQFF. In nucleotides, the CDR3 is TGTGCCAGCAGCCAAGGGGGCTTCCTCAATGAGCAGTTCTTC.

In this sample, this clonotype turned up a few times. The V gene is TRBV30, the J gene TRBJ1-2; possible D gene TRBD1, 6 bases. Germline V gives CDR1 GTSNPN, CDR2 SVGIG (reference sequence). This CDR3 has 13 amino acids. The V gene lost 4 bases and the J gene lost 3 bases, with 12 bases spanning the gap. The CDR3 reads CAWTVRGDYGYTF. The CDR3 nucleotides read TGTGCCTGGACGGTCAGGGGAGACTATGGCTACACCTTC.

V and J are TRBV12-3 or TRBV12-4 and TRBJ2-2; 8 bases fit TRBD2. The ends lost 3 bases at V and 6 bases at J; junction bases unmatched: 6. This CDR3 comprises 15 residues. CDR3 coding DNA: TGTGCCAGCAGTTTCGGCGGGGGGCCCCCCGGGGAGCTGTTTTTT. It yields the protein CASSFGGGPPGELFF.

This clonotype showed up just a few times. The CDR3, as DNA: TGTGCCAGCAGCTTCCGGGATAACAGAGGAGTGGAGACCCAGTACTTC. It specifies CASSFRDNRGVETQYF. The chain links TRBV3-1 to TRBJ2-5, with D perhaps matching TRBD2 (5 bases). With 5 bases removed from V and 5 bases from J, the gap between germline ends came to 21 bases. Germline CDR1 and CDR2: LGHDT and YNNKEL (reference sequence). CDR3 length equals 16 residues.

This clonotype was recorded only once. The chain uses TRBV5-6 and TRBJ1-2, with a possible D match to TRBD1 (6 bases). This CDR3 has 14 amino acids. V was cut by 0 bases and J by 5 bases, with 11 bases left in between. From germline, CDR1 is SGHDT and CDR2 YYEEEE. The DNA of the CDR3 is TGTGCCAGCAGCTTGGAGGACAGAAGATATGGCTACACCTTC. Translated, it gives CASSLEDRRYGYTF.

This clonotype has a handful of counts. V and J are TRBV4-3 and TRBJ1-1; 9 positions match TRBD1. Germline CDR1 and CDR2: LGHNA and YSLEER. The CDR3 is made up of 19 amino acids. V was pared by 0 bases and J by 1 base, with 12 bases of the junction left unmatched. In DNA, the CDR3 is TGCGCCAGCAGCCAAGATATCCCCGGGACAGGGTCCCGGAACACTGAAGCTTTCTTT. Translation gives CASSQDIPGTGSRNTEAFF.

The chain carries TRBV2 and TRBJ1-1; D is unclear. This CDR3 is built from 16 residues. V lost 0 bases and J lost 1, with 12 bases in between. Germline lookup yields CDR1 SNHLY and CDR2 FYNNEI. This CDR3 reads CASSEAVANRNTEAFF. Written as DNA, the CDR3 is TGTGCCAGCAGTGAAGCGGTGGCGAACCGGAACACTGAAGCTTTCTTT. Full variable domain (rest looked up from reference TRBV2 and TRBJ1-1): EPEVTQTPSHQVTQMGQEVILRCVPISNHLYFYWYRQILGQKVEFLVSFYNNEISEKSEIFDDQFSVERPDGSNFTLKIRSTKLEDSAMYFCASSEAVANRNTEAFFGQGTRLTVV.

The rearrangement links TRBV7-9 to TRBJ2-2; 11 nucleotides line up with TRBD2. This CDR3 region has 16 residues. The V and J ends lost 5 bases and 1 base, in that order; junction bases with no gene match: 3. Looked up from germline, CDR1 is SEHNR and CDR2 is FQNEAQ (reference sequence). The CDR3 loop is CASSTGTSGNTGELFF. The DNA for the CDR3 is TGTGCCAGCAGCACGGGGACTAGCGGGAACACCGGGGAGCTGTTTTTT.

This clonotype turned up a few times. V and J are TRBV5-1 and TRBJ1-4; unclear D gene. V dropped 0 bases and J dropped 8 bases, with 8 bases sitting between them. The CDR3 has 13 residues. Germline V lookup: CDR1 SGHRS, CDR2 YFSETQ. CDR3 DNA sequence: TGCGCCAGCAGCTTGGACAGACCGGAAAAACTGTTTTTT. Translated, it gives CASSLDRPEKLFF.

This clonotype has at least ten counts. This chain uses TRBV12-3 or TRBV12-4 with TRBJ2-2; D is ambiguous. Deletions cut 1 base from V and 1 base from J, with 4 bases between. The CDR3 extends over 14 amino acids. CDR3 coding DNA: TGTGCCAGCAGTTTAGAAGAGAACACCGGGGAGCTGTTTTTT. Amino acids: CASSLEENTGELFF.

This clonotype was seen repeatedly, ten times or more. The V gene is TRBV20-1, the J gene TRBJ1-2; 7 bases are shared with TRBD1. V lost 2 bases, J lost 8 bases, and 5 bases stayed unmatched. The germline V gene encodes CDR1 DFQATT and CDR2 SNEGSKA (reference sequence). The CDR3 runs to 12 residues. This chain's CDR3 is CSARTEGAGYTF. CDR3 DNA sequence: TGCAGTGCTAGAACCGAGGGGGCCGGCTACACCTTC.

J is TRBJ2-1 and V is TRBV20-1; 13 bases fit TRBD2. The V gene's germline CDR1 is DFQATT and CDR2 SNEGSKA (reference sequence). J gave up 0 bases and V 5 bases, and 13 bases lay outside the gene matches. The CDR3 contains 19 residues. CDR3 nucleotide sequence: TGCAGTGCTCGTCCTGGGACTAGCGGGGCGGATTACTCCTACAATGAGCAGTTCTTC. Its translation is CSARPGTSGADYSYNEQFF.

In this sample, this clonotype turned up a few times. This chain joins TRBV7-9 and TRBJ1-4, with TRBD1 as a possible D gene (5 bases). Trimming removed 5 bases at V and 0 bases at J, with 10 bases between. Germline lookup yields CDR1 SEHNR and CDR2 FQNEAQ (reference sequence). This CDR3 comprises 15 residues. The CDR3 protein is CASSQRQPTNEKLFF. The CDR3, as DNA: TGTGCCAGCAGCCAGAGACAGCCAACTAATGAAAAACTGTTTTTT.

This clonotype was observed a few times. V usage is TRBV9 and J usage is TRBJ2-1; D is undetermined. Trimming stripped 0 bases from V and 5 bases from J, with 6 bases between. The CDR3 loop spans 13 amino acids. Germline V gene data show CDR1 as SGDLS and CDR2 as YYNGEE. CDR3 DNA: TGTGCCAGCAGCGTAGGACCCGACAATGAGCAGTTCTTC. It encodes CASSVGPDNEQFF.

This chain joins TRBV6-1 and TRBJ1-1, with D maybe TRBD1 (6 bases). Per germline, CDR1 MNHNS and CDR2 SASEGT. CDR3 size: 13 residues. The V and J ends lost 7 bases and 6 bases respectively, with 15 bases between them. The CDR3 region is CASMIRGEAEAFF. The CDR3 DNA sequence: TGTGCCAGCATGATTAGGGGGGAGGCTGAAGCTTTCTTT.

This clonotype has just a few counts. The V call is TRBV5-1, the J call TRBJ1-2; no clear D. The V gene lost 2 bases and the J gene lost 2 bases, with 10 bases spanning the gap. CDR3 length: 14 amino acids. Per the germline V gene, CDR1 is SGHRS and CDR2 is YFSETQ. The CDR3 spells CASSFSGGNYGYTF. CDR3 DNA sequence: TGCGCCAGCAGCTTTTCAGGCGGAAACTATGGCTACACCTTC.